This T cell receptor (beta chain) is from a study of tumor and adjacent non-tumor tissue in lung cancer. Study summary: The patients, 9 to 11 men and a few women, were roughly 31 to 80 with stage I to III disease. Each sample yielded 3.5 million to 5 million productive TCRbeta reads on average. General study findings and limits: Compared with tumor, normal lung showed significantly lower TCR diversity.

The library came from three nested PCR rounds adapted from ARM-PCR protocols. TCRdb called the multiplex PCR reads again in MiXCR, with one record for every CDR3 protein. The sample records around 120,000 distinct CDR3 sequences, 66% being singletons. Worth noting for this clonotype: What it binds is unknown. Here the CDR3 omits its conserved ending phenylalanine or tryptophan, so a read error is the likely source.

CDR1 and CDR2 (germline): DFQATT, SNEGSKA (reference sequence). Trimming took off 5 bases at V and 2 bases at J, with 11 bases between the two ends. CDR3 length: 13 amino acids. No cell sorting was done before RNA was extracted from the tissue. The chain uses TRBV20-1 and TRBJ2-3, with D unclear. The sample was lung tumor tissue. The TCR sequence derives from a man aged 25 to 40 with non-small cell lung cancer. The CDR3 protein is CSAHGVLTDTQYS. The DNA of the CDR3 is TGCAGTGCTCACGGTGTTCTCACAGATACGCAGTATTCT.